The entry that follows covers one T cell receptor beta chain sequence. Original processing notes: Nucleated cell counts were estimated from reference gene primer amplification. Generated by immunoSEQ multiplex PCR, the TCRdb table keeps only in-frame clones and is missing some. D and trimming were read from the DNA, whereas the V and J calls and clone size are those reported in that table. Of roughly 91,000 clones in the sample, approximately 76% are singletons; the top ten hold roughly 6.6%. Germline loops: CDR1 SGHRS, CDR2 YFSETQ. The CDR3 is 16 amino acids. Trimming cost V 0 bases and J 6 bases, with 17 bases left between them. The data stem from a study of blood T cell repertoires in COVID-19. Study details: From the United States, Italy and Spain came samples of acute and convalescent COVID-19. T cells, B-cell-depleted T cells, or PBMCs provided the cDNA or gDNA that served as material.

The chain links TRBV5-1 to TRBJ2-3, with D possibly TRBD2 on 6 matching bases. The sequence came from a man aged 65-85 years with acute or convalescent COVID-19. Input material: peripheral blood. As DNA, the CDR3 is TGCGCCAGCAGCTTGGCCGAGGCCGGGAGTTGGGATACGCAGTATTTT. Protein product: CASSLAEAGSWDTQYF.